What follows describes a single T cell receptor (beta chain). What it binds is not known. This record comes from a study of OX40 agonist ivuxolimab in advanced cancers. About the research overall: Patients receiving dose escalation had hepatocellular carcinoma, melanoma, renal cell or head and neck cancer.

J lost 0 bases, V lost 5 bases, and 9 bases had no gene match. The CDR3 extends over 17 amino acids. Germline assignment: CDR1 LNHDA and CDR2 SQIVND (reference sequence). The study, taken as a whole, reports: Researchers did not establish what antigens the expanded peripheral T cells target.

Exclusion applied to patients with autoimmune disease history or systemic immunosuppression. Assay: immunoSEQ multiplex PCR; the TCRdb copy retains only in-frame clones and omits some. The table includes about 76,000 clones, about 89% detected once. This clonotype was sampled from an adult with an advanced solid tumor such as melanoma, head and neck, liver or kidney cancer. The J gene is TRBJ1-1, the V gene TRBV19; 10 nucleotides align to TRBD1. The specimen was CD4+ or CD8+ T cells sorted from blood, collected in a trial of the OX40 agonist ivuxolimab. The CDR3 protein is CASSAGTGDAMNTEAFF. The CDR3 DNA reads TGTGCCAGTAGTGCCGGGACAGGGGATGCGATGAACACTGAAGCTTTCTTT.